A selection of T cell receptor beta chains follows, all from one sample in a study of breast tumors, draining lymph nodes, adjacent tissues. TCRdb re-derived calls from the multiplex PCR reads in MiXCR, one entry per CDR3 protein. This sample has about 220,000 distinct CDR3 sequences, with under 35% found just once. The sequencing input was axillary lymph node tissue. These receptors were taken from a female donor with breast cancer. Some clones in this sample may be carry-over from other donors' samples. CDR3s include the opening cysteine and the closing phenylalanine or tryptophan. D genes are given only for firm matches. Clone sizes are given selectively: once, few, many, or a class where the clone is expanded.

d_call: TRBD1
clone_size: many
j_call: TRBJ1-5
v_call: TRBV20-1
cdr3_aa: CSAMTGTNQPQHF
cdr3_nt: TGCAGTGCTATGACAGGGACTAATCAGCCCCAGCATTTT

d_call: TRBD1
clone_size: many
j_call: TRBJ1-2
v_call: TRBV19
cdr3_aa: CASSVGQASNYGYTF
cdr3_nt: TGTGCCAGTAGTGTGGGACAGGCATCGAACTATGGCTACACCTTC

d_call: TRBD2
clone_size: many
j_call: TRBJ2-3
v_call: TRBV15
cdr3_aa: CATTFLTGTTTDTQYF
cdr3_nt: TGTGCCACTACCTTTCTAACCGGGACTACCACAGATACGCAGTATTTT

d_call: TRBD1
clone_size: .
j_call: TRBJ2-5
v_call: TRBV24-1
cdr3_aa: CATGGQGEETQYF
cdr3_nt: TGTGCCACCGGAGGACAGGGGGAAGAGACCCAGTACTTC

d_call: .
clone_size: many
j_call: TRBJ2-7
v_call: TRBV2
cdr3_aa: CASTQGSYEQYF
cdr3_nt: TGTGCCAGCACCCAGGGCTCCTACGAGCAGTACTTC

d_call: .
clone_size: many
j_call: TRBJ1-2
v_call: TRBV4-1
cdr3_aa: CASSQDPVGGGYGYTF
cdr3_nt: TGCGCCAGCAGCCAAGATCCTGTGGGGGGTGGCTATGGCTACACCTTC

d_call: .
clone_size: many
j_call: TRBJ1-5
v_call: TRBV2
cdr3_aa: CASSLRDGQPQHF
cdr3_nt: TGTGCCAGCAGTCTCAGGGACGGCCAGCCCCAGCATTTT

d_call: .
clone_size: .
j_call: TRBJ2-2
v_call: TRBV20-1
cdr3_aa: CSARSIGRIAGELFF
cdr3_nt: TGCAGTGCTAGGTCTATCGGGAGAATCGCCGGGGAGCTGTTTTTT

d_call: .
clone_size: many
j_call: TRBJ2-5
v_call: TRBV12-5
cdr3_aa: CASGLGGGNQETQYF
cdr3_nt: TGTGCTAGTGGTTTGGGTGGGGGAAACCAAGAGACCCAGTACTTC

d_call: .
clone_size: .
j_call: TRBJ1-1
v_call: TRBV15
cdr3_aa: CATSVLLENTEAFF
cdr3_nt: TGTGCCACCAGCGTACTGCTCGAAAACACTGAAGCTTTCTTT

d_call: .
clone_size: many
j_call: TRBJ2-5
v_call: TRBV5-1
cdr3_aa: CASSLRGQETQYF
cdr3_nt: TGCGCCAGCAGCTTGCGCGGCCAAGAGACCCAGTACTTC

d_call: .
clone_size: many
j_call: TRBJ1-2
v_call: TRBV29-1
cdr3_aa: CSVGFYGNYGYTF
cdr3_nt: TGCAGCGTTGGTTTTTACGGTAACTATGGCTACACCTTC

d_call: .
clone_size: .
j_call: TRBJ1-4
v_call: TRBV2
cdr3_aa: CASSEVGLTLF
cdr3_nt: TGTGCCAGCAGTGAAGTGGGGCTTACGCTTTTT

d_call: .
clone_size: .
j_call: TRBJ2-1
v_call: TRBV6-5
cdr3_aa: CASSSWRLPNEQFF
cdr3_nt: TGTGCCAGCAGTTCCTGGAGATTACCTAATGAGCAGTTCTTC

d_call: TRBD2
clone_size: many
j_call: TRBJ2-3
v_call: TRBV7-3
cdr3_aa: CASSAGLAPTDTQYF
cdr3_nt: TGTGCCAGCAGCGCGGGACTAGCGCCCACAGATACGCAGTATTTT

d_call: .
clone_size: many
j_call: TRBJ2-3
v_call: TRBV7-3
cdr3_aa: CASSLTRGKDTQYF
cdr3_nt: TGTGCCAGCAGCTTAACTAGGGGGAAGGATACGCAGTATTTT

d_call: .
clone_size: many
j_call: TRBJ2-7
v_call: TRBV10-2
cdr3_aa: CASSESGNHEQYF
cdr3_nt: TGCGCCAGCAGTGAGTCAGGGAACCACGAGCAGTACTTC

d_call: .
clone_size: many
j_call: TRBJ1-5
v_call: TRBV20-1
cdr3_aa: CSASGALDQPQHF
cdr3_nt: TGCAGTGCTAGTGGGGCACTGGATCAGCCCCAGCATTTT

d_call: .
clone_size: .
j_call: TRBJ2-2
v_call: TRBV10-1
cdr3_aa: CASRRDGDTGELFF
cdr3_nt: TGCGCCAGCCGCCGGGACGGGGACACCGGGGAGCTGTTTTTT

d_call: .
clone_size: many
j_call: TRBJ2-3
v_call: TRBV7-9
cdr3_aa: CASSFRGAADTQYF
cdr3_nt: TGTGCCAGCAGCTTTCGGGGGGCGGCCGATACGCAGTATTTT

d_call: .
clone_size: .
j_call: TRBJ2-4
v_call: TRBV11-2
cdr3_aa: CASSLERNIQYF
cdr3_nt: TGTGCCAGCAGCTTAGAAAGAAACATTCAGTACTTC

d_call: .
clone_size: many
j_call: TRBJ1-2
v_call: TRBV4-3
cdr3_aa: CASSQDGFTDYGYTF
cdr3_nt: TGCGCCAGCAGCCAAGATGGCTTCACGGACTATGGCTACACCTTC

d_call: .
clone_size: .
j_call: TRBJ2-1
v_call: TRBV7-2
cdr3_aa: CASSGLRDEQFF
cdr3_nt: TGTGCCAGCAGCGGCCTTCGGGATGAGCAGTTCTTC

d_call: .
clone_size: .
j_call: TRBJ2-5
v_call: TRBV7-2
cdr3_aa: CASSLRGQRLETQYF
cdr3_nt: TGTGCCAGCAGCTTGCGAGGGCAGAGACTAGAGACCCAGTACTTC

d_call: .
clone_size: many
j_call: TRBJ1-5
v_call: TRBV7-9
cdr3_aa: CASSTARDTQPQHF
cdr3_nt: TGTGCCAGCAGTACTGCCCGGGACACTCAGCCCCAGCATTTT

d_call: TRBD2
clone_size: .
j_call: TRBJ2-3
v_call: TRBV29-1
cdr3_aa: CSTIAGGGNEQYF
cdr3_nt: TGCAGCACCATAGCGGGAGGGGGTAATGAGCAGTATTTT

d_call: .
clone_size: once
j_call: TRBJ2-3
v_call: TRBV7-8
cdr3_aa: CASEGYLSTDTQYF
cdr3_nt: TGTGCTAGCGAGGGCTACCTTAGCACAGATACGCAGTATTTT

d_call: TRBD1
clone_size: many
j_call: TRBJ2-7
v_call: TRBV9
cdr3_aa: CASSVEGTGGYEQYF
cdr3_nt: TGTGCCAGCAGCGTAGAGGGGACAGGGGGCTACGAGCAGTACTTC

d_call: .
clone_size: .
j_call: TRBJ2-3
v_call: TRBV7-9
cdr3_aa: CASRRGRQFTDTQYF
cdr3_nt: TGTGCCAGCAGGCGTGGGCGGCAGTTCACAGATACGCAGTATTTT

d_call: TRBD1
clone_size: many
j_call: TRBJ1-2
v_call: TRBV5-5
cdr3_aa: CASSSGQGRNYGYTF
cdr3_nt: TGTGCCAGCAGCTCCGGACAGGGTCGGAACTATGGCTACACCTTC

d_call: TRBD1
clone_size: .
j_call: TRBJ1-3
v_call: TRBV29-1
cdr3_aa: CSVLESVDRAFGNTIYF
cdr3_nt: TGCAGCGTGCTCGAGAGCGTAGACAGGGCATTTGGAAACACCATATATTTT

d_call: .
clone_size: many
j_call: TRBJ2-1
v_call: TRBV5-1
cdr3_aa: CASSLFGGVEYNEQFF
cdr3_nt: TGCGCCAGCAGCTTGTTCGGGGGCGTTGAGTACAATGAGCAGTTCTTC

d_call: TRBD1
clone_size: many
j_call: TRBJ1-2
v_call: TRBV29-1
cdr3_aa: CSVSGTGYGYTF
cdr3_nt: TGCAGCGTATCTGGGACAGGCTATGGCTACACCTTC

d_call: .
clone_size: many
j_call: TRBJ1-4
v_call: TRBV2
cdr3_aa: CASNRVSEKLFF
cdr3_nt: TGTGCCAGCAACAGGGTTAGTGAAAAACTGTTTTTT

d_call: .
clone_size: many
j_call: TRBJ1-5
v_call: TRBV20-1
cdr3_aa: CSARGDDNQPQHF
cdr3_nt: TGCAGTGCTAGAGGTGACGACAATCAGCCCCAGCATTTT

d_call: .
clone_size: .
j_call: TRBJ2-1
v_call: TRBV7-9
cdr3_aa: CASRAGGASGRPSYNEQFF
cdr3_nt: TGTGCCAGCAGGGCAGGGGGGGCTAGCGGCCGCCCTTCCTACAATGAGCAGTTCTTC

d_call: TRBD1
clone_size: .
j_call: TRBJ1-2
v_call: TRBV5-1
cdr3_aa: CASSPGQAWHYGYTF
cdr3_nt: TGCGCCAGCAGCCCGGGACAGGCTTGGCACTATGGCTACACCTTC